Listed below are T cell receptor beta chains from one sample, sequenced in a study of T cell responses to AZD1222 COVID-19 vaccine. The table came from immunoSEQ multiplex PCR; TCRdb's copy has only in-frame clones and leaves some out. The sample records around 100,000 clones, about 90% being singletons. The source material was peripheral blood, sampled on day 0 of AZD1222 vaccination. These receptors all stem from an adult in good health. CDR3s include the opening cysteine and the closing phenylalanine or tryptophan. The order of the fields is D gene, J gene, clone size, V gene, CDR3 DNA, CDR3 protein. D genes are given only for firm matches. Some rows have no size entry. The others give once, few or many, or a class for an expanded clone.

d_call: NA; j_call: TRBJ2-3; clone_size: NA; v_call: TRBV5-4; cdr3_nt: TGTGCCAGCAGCTTGAGGGGGGGAGGAGATACGCAGTATTTT; cdr3_aa: CASSLRGGGDTQYF
d_call: NA; j_call: TRBJ1-2; clone_size: NA; v_call: TRBV6-5; cdr3_nt: TGTGCCGTTCGAGGGGGAGCTAACTATGGCTACACCTTC; cdr3_aa: CAVRGGANYGYTF
d_call: NA; j_call: TRBJ1-1; clone_size: few; v_call: TRBV9; cdr3_nt: TGTGCCAGCAGCGTACAGGGGTCAAACACTGAAGCTTTCTTT; cdr3_aa: CASSVQGSNTEAFF
d_call: NA; j_call: TRBJ1-1; clone_size: NA; v_call: TRBV5-1; cdr3_nt: TGCGCCAGCAGCATGACAGACCTGAACACTGAAGCTTTCTTT; cdr3_aa: CASSMTDLNTEAFF
d_call: TRBD2; j_call: TRBJ2-7; clone_size: NA; v_call: TRBV3-1/TRBV3-2; cdr3_nt: TGTGCCAGCAGCCTGTGGGAGGGCTCCTACGAGCAGTACTTC; cdr3_aa: CASSLWEGSYEQYF
d_call: TRBD1; j_call: TRBJ1-2; clone_size: few; v_call: TRBV5-1; cdr3_nt: TGCGCCAGCAGCCCCTTGACAGGGGGCTATGGCTACACCTTC; cdr3_aa: CASSPLTGGYGYTF
d_call: NA; j_call: TRBJ1-2; clone_size: few; v_call: TRBV4-3; cdr3_nt: TGCGCCAGCAGCCAAGAAGGGACGTATGGCTACACCTTC; cdr3_aa: CASSQEGTYGYTF
d_call: TRBD1; j_call: TRBJ1-2; clone_size: NA; v_call: TRBV10-2; cdr3_nt: TGCGCCAGCAGAGGAGGGGGCGGCTATGGCTACACCTTC; cdr3_aa: CASRGGGGYGYTF
d_call: NA; j_call: TRBJ1-1; clone_size: NA; v_call: TRBV10-1; cdr3_nt: TGCGCCAGCAACCTACAAGGTCCCCACATGAACACTGAAGCTTTCTTT; cdr3_aa: CASNLQGPHMNTEAFF
d_call: NA; j_call: TRBJ1-3; clone_size: NA; v_call: TRBV6-1; cdr3_nt: TGTGCCAGCAGTGATGGACCGGCAGGAAACACCATATATTTT; cdr3_aa: CASSDGPAGNTIYF
d_call: TRBD1; j_call: TRBJ1-5; clone_size: NA; v_call: TRBV2; cdr3_nt: TGTGCCAGCAGTCGTTCACAGGGGGGAAATCAGCCCCAGCATTTT; cdr3_aa: CASSRSQGGNQPQHF
d_call: NA; j_call: TRBJ1-5; clone_size: NA; v_call: TRBV7-2; cdr3_nt: TGTGCCAGCAGCCTAGGTAGAATGAATCAGCCCCAGCATTTT; cdr3_aa: CASSLGRMNQPQHF
d_call: NA; j_call: TRBJ2-2; clone_size: NA; v_call: TRBV29-1; cdr3_nt: TGCAGCGTTGAAAGTCGGGACGGGAACACCGGGGAGCTGTTTTTT; cdr3_aa: CSVESRDGNTGELFF
d_call: TRBD1; j_call: TRBJ1-6; clone_size: NA; v_call: TRBV7-8; cdr3_nt: TGTGCCAGCAGCACCCGGGACAGCCTTAATTCACCCCTCCACTTT; cdr3_aa: CASSTRDSLNSPLHF
d_call: NA; j_call: TRBJ1-6; clone_size: NA; v_call: TRBV5-4; cdr3_nt: TGTGCCAGCAGCTTTCGAGGGAAATATTCACCCCTCCACTTT; cdr3_aa: CASSFRGKYSPLHF
d_call: TRBD1; j_call: TRBJ1-1; clone_size: NA; v_call: TRBV27; cdr3_nt: TGTGCCAGCAGTCGTCGGGACAGCGGAGGAAACACTGAAGCTTTCTTT; cdr3_aa: CASSRRDSGGNTEAFF
d_call: NA; j_call: TRBJ2-4; clone_size: NA; v_call: TRBV18; cdr3_nt: TGTGCCAGCTCACCAGTACCACTAATCGCCAAAAACATTCAGTACTTC; cdr3_aa: CASSPVPLIAKNIQYF
d_call: NA; j_call: TRBJ2-7; clone_size: NA; v_call: TRBV5-6; cdr3_nt: TGTGCCAGCAGGGGGGATTCCTACGAGCAGTACTTC; cdr3_aa: CASRGDSYEQYF